The 23 T cell receptor beta chains below come from one sample, sequenced in a study of response to subunit inactivated influenza vaccine. TCRdb analysed the RT-PCR reads with MiXCR anew, one entry per CDR3 protein. The data show 610,000 or so distinct CDR3 sequences, about 14% seen once. The specimen was PBMCs from blood, collected 11 to 12 days after vaccination. All receptors derive from a man in his forties or fifties who received an inactivated influenza vaccine.

The V and J genes are TRBV20-1 and TRBJ2-1; 7 positions match TRBD2. Germline V CDR1 and CDR2: DFQATT, SNEGSKA (reference sequence). The junction had 14 bases not matched to a gene; V was cut back by 0 bases and J by 0 bases. The CDR3 sequence is 19 residues long. In DNA, the CDR3 is TGCAGTGCTAGAGAAGCGGGGCTAGCGGACATAAGCTCCTACAATGAGCAGTTCTTC. Protein: CSAREAGLADISSYNEQFF.

The chain is built from TRBV5-1 and TRBJ1-1; a weak D match, TRBD1 (5 bases). The CDR3 has 12 residues. Trimming took 5 bases from V and 8 from J, leaving 13 bases between them. Germline values: CDR1 SGHRS, CDR2 YFSETQ. CDR3 loop: CASSIPGGEAFF. As DNA, the CDR3 is TGCGCCAGCAGTATACCTGGGGGGGAAGCTTTCTTT.

This chain connects TRBV4-2 to TRBJ2-1, with 11 positions matching TRBD1. CDR3 length equals 16 residues. V shed 0 bases, J shed 8 bases, and the junction held 6 bases outside the gene matches. Germline assignment: CDR1 LGHNA and CDR2 YNFKEQ. CDR3 DNA sequence: TGTGCCAGCAGCCAAGAAAAAGGACAGGGGGCCCATGAGCAGTTCTTC. Its translation: CASSQEKGQGAHEQFF.

This sequence joins TRBV6-2 or TRBV6-3 and TRBJ2-7; TRBD2 agrees at 10 bases. With V trimmed by 4 bases and J by 3 bases, 9 bases remained unmatched. The CDR3 contains 16 residues. CDR1 and CDR2 (germline): MNHEY, SVGEGT. The CDR3 protein is CASSLTSGHNVYEQYF. The CDR3, as DNA: TGTGCCAGCAGTTTGACTAGCGGGCATAACGTCTACGAGCAGTACTTC.

This sequence joins TRBV7-9 and TRBJ2-5, with no clear D. The CDR3 consists of 15 residues. The germline V gene has CDR1 SEHNR and CDR2 FQNEAQ (reference sequence). The V and J ends lost 5 bases and 1 base respectively, with 14 bases between them. This CDR3 is CASSQHQGFQETQYF. The CDR3, as DNA: TGTGCCAGCAGCCAACACCAAGGGTTCCAAGAGACCCAGTACTTC.

This clonotype was seen a few times. The DNA of the CDR3 is TGTGCCAGCAGCTTAGACGGGAACATTCAGTACTTC. Protein sequence: CASSLDGNIQYF. This chain uses TRBV11-2 with TRBJ2-4, with D hard to call. The CDR3 covers 12 residues. V lost 0 bases and J 7 bases, leaving 4 bases between the germline ends. Germline V CDR1 and CDR2: SGHAT, FQNNGV.

This clonotype was found many times. At one end the junction does not follow the germline gene, possibly because of a read error. The chain is built from TRBV12-3 or TRBV12-4 and TRBJ2-2, with no clear D. This CDR3 is 12 amino acids long. The CDR3 nucleotides read TGTGCCAGCAGCTTAGGCACCGGGGAGCTGTTTTTT. Protein: CASSLGTGELFF.

The chain couples TRBV12-3 or TRBV12-4 to TRBJ1-2; 7 bases fit TRBD1. Trimming cost V 3 bases and J 7 bases; bases outside gene matches: 8. The length of the CDR3 is 14 residues. This CDR3 is CASSFARGAGGYTF. The CDR3 bases are TGTGCCAGCAGTTTCGCCAGGGGGGCGGGTGGCTACACCTTC.

This clonotype was counted many times. The chain joins TRBV4-3 to TRBJ2-6; no clear D gene. Trimming took off 0 bases at V and 1 base at J, with 10 bases between the two ends. The CDR3 extends over 17 amino acids. CDR1 is LGHNA and CDR2 is YSLEER in the germline V gene. CDR3 in amino acids: CASSQEVGFSGANVLTF. The CDR3 coding sequence is TGCGCCAGCAGCCAAGAGGTAGGGTTTTCTGGGGCCAACGTCCTGACTTTC.

This clonotype was seen a few times. This chain uses TRBV4-3 with TRBJ1-1, with D maybe TRBD1 (6 bases). CDR3 length equals 14 residues. CDR1 and CDR2 (germline): LGHNA, YSLEER. Trimming removed 3 bases from V and 6 bases from J, with 14 bases in between. DNA for the CDR3: TGCGCCAGCAGCCAGCCAGGGACAAGGGCTGAAGCTTTCTTT. Residues: CASSQPGTRAEAFF.

A few counts support this clonotype. V usage is TRBV7-9 and J usage is TRBJ2-3, with 10 nucleotides matching TRBD1. CDR1 SEHNR and CDR2 FQNEAQ come from the germline V gene (reference sequence). The CDR3 sequence is 15 residues long. With V trimmed by 0 bases and J by 8 bases, 5 bases remained unmatched. The DNA of the CDR3 is TGTGCCAGCAGCTTAGCGGGACAGGGGCATCGTACGCAGTATTTT. It is translated as CASSLAGQGHRTQYF.

This clonotype was counted only a few times. The chain links TRBV7-2 to TRBJ2-7; TRBD1 might be the D (5 bases). The V and J ends lost 1 base and 4 bases respectively, with 11 bases between them. This CDR3 comprises 14 residues. Germline-derived CDR1 and CDR2 are SGHTA and FQGNSA. The CDR3: CASSLGPGFYEQYF. The CDR3 DNA follows: TGTGCCAGCAGCTTAGGGCCAGGGTTTTACGAGCAGTACTTC.

A few counts support this clonotype. V and J are TRBV12-3 or TRBV12-4 and TRBJ1-6, with a weak D call TRBD1 (5 bases). CDR3 length: 13 residues. The V and J ends lost 5 bases and 7 bases respectively, with 9 bases between them. For the CDR3, the DNA is TGTGCCAGCAGTGAACCAGGGAATTCACCCCTCCACTTT. Translated: CASSEPGNSPLHF.

V gene TRBV7-2 combines with J gene TRBJ2-7; TRBD2 matches at 14 bases. The V segment lost 6 bases and the J segment 6 bases; nucleotides outside the gene matches: 7. This CDR3 region has 15 residues. Looked up from germline, CDR1 is SGHTA and CDR2 is FQGNSA. The CDR3 loop is CASSFGTSGGSEQYF. The DNA for the CDR3 is TGTGCCAGCAGTTTTGGGACTAGCGGGGGATCCGAGCAGTACTTC.

This clonotype was detected a few times. J is TRBJ1-2 and V is TRBV4-1, with TRBD1 identical over 8 bases. J was trimmed by 4 bases and V by 1 base; bases with no gene match: 5. In germline, CDR1 is MGHRA, CDR2 YSYEKL. The CDR3 spans 15 residues. CDR3 in amino acids: CASSQGTGLGYGYTF. Written as DNA, the CDR3 is TGCGCCAGCAGCCAAGGGACAGGGTTAGGCTATGGCTACACCTTC.

This chain links TRBV15 with TRBJ2-7; no reliable D call. The CDR3 contains 16 residues. Germline V gene lookup returns CDR1 LNHNV and CDR2 YYDKDF (reference sequence). V was clipped by 0 bases and J by 4 bases, with 16 bases between them. CDR3 loop: CATSRDPLQVRYEQYF. The CDR3 DNA reads TGTGCCACCAGCAGAGATCCCCTGCAGGTGAGATACGAGCAGTACTTC. Variable domain in full (rest from reference TRBV15 and TRBJ2-7): DAMVIQNPRYQVTQFGKPVTLSCSQTLNHNVMYWYQQKSSQAPKLLFHYYDKDFNNEADTPDNFQSRRPNTSFCFLDIRSPGLGDTAMYLCATSRDPLQVRYEQYFGPGTRLTVT.

The chain joins TRBV5-1 to TRBJ2-7; 9 bases line up with TRBD1. Germline V gene data show CDR1 as SGHRS and CDR2 as YFSETQ. This CDR3 contains 14 residues. After removal of 5 bases from V and 6 bases from J, the junction contained 9 bases not matched to a gene. The CDR3 spells CASSSTQGAGEQYF. DNA for the CDR3: TGCGCCAGCAGTTCGACACAGGGGGCCGGCGAGCAGTACTTC.

The chain links TRBV6-1 to TRBJ1-5; unclear D gene. The germline gives CDR1 MNHNS, CDR2 SASEGT. V lost 5 bases, J lost 0 bases, and 8 bases lay in between. The CDR3 contains 14 residues. The CDR3 nucleotides are TGTGCCAGCAGTACATTCCATAGCAATCAGCCCCAGCATTTT. Its translation is CASSTFHSNQPQHF.

The chain recombines TRBV4-1 with TRBJ2-4; D possibly matches TRBD1 or TRBD2 (6 bases each). The length of the CDR3 is 15 residues. The germline V gene encodes CDR1 MGHRA and CDR2 YSYEKL. V gave up 1 base and J gave up 2 bases, with 9 bases separating them. CDR3 sequence (DNA): TGCGCCAGCAGCCAAGGGGGGGCCCCCAAAAACATTCAGTACTTC. This gives the protein CASSQGGAPKNIQYF.

This clonotype was seen repeatedly, ten times or more. This chain links TRBV7-2 with TRBJ2-7; 12 bases agree with TRBD2. Losses at the gene ends were 3 bases for V and 2 bases for J; bases not matched to a gene: 5. The CDR3 covers 16 residues. Germline V gene lookup returns CDR1 SGHTA and CDR2 FQGNSA. The CDR3 DNA follows: TGTGCCAGCAGCTTTCAACTAGCGGGAGGAACCTACGAGCAGTACTTC. Protein sequence: CASSFQLAGGTYEQYF.

This clonotype was recorded at least ten times. The chain recombines TRBV28 with TRBJ2-5; tentatively, D is TRBD1 or TRBD2 (5 bases each). With 3 bases removed from V and 1 base from J, the gap between germline ends came to 9 bases. The CDR3 has 14 residues. Germline CDR1 is MDHEN and CDR2 is SYDVKM. The CDR3: CASSLGTRQETQYF. The CDR3 DNA reads as TGTGCCAGCAGTTTGGGGACGCGCCAAGAGACCCAGTACTTC.

For the CDR3, the DNA is TGTGCCAGCAGATCGGACACTAATCCCGGTTATGAGCAGTTCTTC. Translating gives CASRSDTNPGYEQFF. The chain recombines TRBV12-3 or TRBV12-4 with TRBJ2-1; a weak D match, TRBD1 (5 bases). The CDR3 is made up of 15 amino acids. V was clipped by 6 bases and J by 8 bases, with 20 bases between them.

This clonotype showed up many times. The V gene is TRBV10-3, the J gene TRBJ2-7; possibly TRBD2 for D (6 bases). Between the trimmed V and J ends, which lost 6 bases and 0 bases, there was a span of 6 bases. This CDR3 region has 12 residues. Germline lookup yields CDR1 ENHRY and CDR2 SYGVKD. The CDR3 reads CAIRRGSYEQYF. The CDR3 DNA sequence: TGTGCCATCAGGCGGGGCTCCTACGAGCAGTACTTC.